Listed below are T cell receptor beta chains from one sample, sequenced in a study of blood T cell repertoires in COVID-19. The protocol was immunoSEQ multiplex PCR, while the TCRdb copy is restricted to in-frame clones and leaves out a portion. This table has roughly 140,000 clones, roughly 79% appearing once. Sequenced sample: peripheral blood. These receptors came from a human donor in a cohort sampled during active COVID-19. Each CDR3 is given with its conserved first and last residue. The D gene is left open where the match is weak. Not every row has a clone size; where given, it reads once, few, many or a size class.

j_gene: TRBJ1-4
abundance: .
v_gene: TRBV6-6
d_gene: .
CDR3nt: TGTGCCAGCACCAGGGGCTTCACAGGCCCTAATGAAAAACTGTTTTTT
CDR3aa: CASTRGFTGPNEKLFF

j_gene: TRBJ1-2
abundance: .
v_gene: TRBV19
d_gene: TRBD1
CDR3nt: TGTGCCAGTAGTATAGCTATCCGGGACAGATATGGCTACACCTTC
CDR3aa: CASSIAIRDRYGYTF

j_gene: TRBJ1-5
abundance: .
v_gene: TRBV5-4
d_gene: .
CDR3nt: TGTGCCAGCAGCTTAAAAGGGGTCGATCAGCCCCAGCATTTT
CDR3aa: CASSLKGVDQPQHF

j_gene: TRBJ2-1
abundance: .
v_gene: TRBV7-8
d_gene: TRBD2
CDR3nt: TGTGCCAGCAGCTTAGGCAGGACTAGCGGGAGCTACAATGAGCAGTTCTTC
CDR3aa: CASSLGRTSGSYNEQFF

j_gene: TRBJ2-7
abundance: once
v_gene: TRBV11-2
d_gene: .
CDR3nt: TGTGCCAGCAGCTTAGTTGGCACTACCTACGAGCAGTACTTC
CDR3aa: CASSLVGTTYEQYF

j_gene: TRBJ2-5
abundance: .
v_gene: TRBV7-9
d_gene: TRBD1
CDR3nt: TGTGCCAGCAGCAACAGGGGGGAGACCCAGTACTTC
CDR3aa: CASSNRGETQYF

j_gene: TRBJ1-1
abundance: .
v_gene: TRBV6-5
d_gene: .
CDR3nt: TGTGCCGCACAGGGCGACACTGAAGCTTTCTTT
CDR3aa: CAAQGDTEAFF

j_gene: TRBJ2-7
abundance: .
v_gene: TRBV18
d_gene: TRBD1
CDR3nt: TGTGCCAGCTCACCAGACCAGGGGGCCTACGAGCAGTACTTC
CDR3aa: CASSPDQGAYEQYF

j_gene: TRBJ2-7
abundance: .
v_gene: TRBV4-1
d_gene: .
CDR3nt: TGCGCCAGCAGCCAAGATTGGCAGGGGAGTGTGCGGAACCTATACGAGCAGTACTTC
CDR3aa: CASSQDWQGSVRNLYEQYF

j_gene: TRBJ1-4
abundance: once
v_gene: TRBV7-9
d_gene: TRBD1
CDR3nt: TGTGCCAGCAGCTTACCCCGGACAGGTGATGAAAAACTGTTTTTT
CDR3aa: CASSLPRTGDEKLFF

j_gene: TRBJ1-5
abundance: .
v_gene: TRBV7-2
d_gene: .
CDR3nt: TGTGCCAGCAGCCTTAACCTGGGAGGGAACAATCAGCCCCAGCATTTT
CDR3aa: CASSLNLGGNNQPQHF

j_gene: TRBJ2-7
abundance: .
v_gene: TRBV5-4
d_gene: TRBD2
CDR3nt: TGTGCCAGCAGCCTTTTCGCTAGCGGAGTCTACGAGCAGTACTTC
CDR3aa: CASSLFASGVYEQYF

j_gene: TRBJ1-2
abundance: .
v_gene: TRBV5-4
d_gene: .
CDR3nt: TGTGCCAGCAGCTTGGGCGGGGGGAGCAACTATGGCTACACCTTC
CDR3aa: CASSLGGGSNYGYTF

j_gene: TRBJ2-7
abundance: .
v_gene: TRBV29-1
d_gene: TRBD2
CDR3nt: TGCAGCGCCTCCCGACTAGCGGGCTACGAGCAGTACTTC
CDR3aa: CSASRLAGYEQYF

j_gene: TRBJ1-6
abundance: .
v_gene: TRBV7-9
d_gene: TRBD1
CDR3nt: TGTGCCAGCAGCCTCCCGGGACAGGGTTCACCCCTCCACTTT
CDR3aa: CASSLPGQGSPLHF